These 10 T cell receptor beta chains were sequenced from one sample in a study of siplizumab effects on memory and regulatory T cells. TCRdb keeps only in-frame clones here, not all; method: immunoSEQ multiplex PCR. The sample consists of 99,000 or so clones, more than 85% of them appearing once. The material sequenced was CD4+ T cells sorted from blood. The receptor set was obtained from a human donor in good health.

This clone occurred a few times. The V gene is TRBV9, the J gene TRBJ2-1, with 7 bases aligning to TRBD2. The J segment lost 10 bases and the V segment lost 4 bases, leaving 14 bases of the junction unmatched. The CDR3 length is 15 residues. Germline-derived CDR1 and CDR2 are SGDLS and YYNGEE. The chain's CDR3 is CASSPNRGEGGEQFF. The CDR3 coding sequence is TGTGCCAGCAGCCCGAACCGAGGGGAGGGTGGGGAGCAGTTCTTC.

The chain combines TRBV5-4 with TRBJ1-3, with D possibly matching TRBD1 (5 bases). Trimming removed 3 bases at V and 0 bases at J, with 10 bases between. The CDR3 totals 15 residues. Germline CDR1 is SGHNT and CDR2 is YYREEE (reference sequence). The CDR3 loop is CASSSGGSSGNTIYF. The DNA of the CDR3 is TGTGCCAGCAGCTCTGGGGGTAGCTCTGGAAACACCATATATTTT.

This CDR3 reads CAWSRDRGYEQYF. CDR3 sequence (DNA): TGTGCCTGGAGTAGGGACAGGGGGTACGAGCAGTACTTC. The rearrangement uses TRBV30 and TRBJ2-7, with 11 positions matching TRBD1. The CDR3 totals 13 residues. The ends lost 2 bases at V and 4 bases at J; junction bases unmatched: 1. Germline assignment: CDR1 GTSNPN and CDR2 SVGIG (reference sequence).

The V call is TRBV7-9, the J call TRBJ1-2, with D maybe TRBD1 (6 bases). V was pared by 5 bases and J by 2 bases, with 6 bases between. Germline V CDR1 and CDR2: SEHNR, FQNEAQ (reference sequence). This CDR3 region has 12 residues. CDR3 region: CASSGTNYGYTF. CDR3 in DNA: TGTGCCAGCAGCGGGACAAACTATGGCTACACCTTC.

This sequence joins TRBV9 and TRBJ2-7; D remains unclear. CDR3 length: 15 amino acids. Germline CDR1 and CDR2: SGDLS and YYNGEE. V was pared by 4 bases and J by 2 bases, with 16 bases between. CDR3 DNA: TGTGCCAGCAGCCCCCATTCCGAGGTCGCCTACGAGCAGTACTTC. Its protein is CASSPHSEVAYEQYF.

V and J are TRBV5-1 and TRBJ1-2; D gene uncertain. V lost 2 bases to trimming and J lost 4 bases, with 15 bases between them. Per germline, CDR1 SGHRS and CDR2 YFSETQ. CDR3 length: 15 residues. The CDR3, as DNA: TGCGCCAGCAGCTTCGACACCTCGCGGGCCTATGGCTACACCTTC. Translating it yields CASSFDTSRAYGYTF.

The rearrangement links TRBV11-2 to TRBJ2-3; 12 nucleotides match TRBD1. The CDR3 sequence is 17 residues long. The ends lost 1 base at V and 9 bases at J; junction bases unmatched: 11. Germline V lookup: CDR1 SGHAT, CDR2 FQNNGV. The CDR3 DNA is TGTGCCAGCAGCTTAGTCCCTCCGGGACAGGGGGCTGGGACGCAGTATTTT. This translates into CASSLVPPGQGAGTQYF. Using reference TRBV11-2 and TRBJ2-3 for the parts outside the CDR3, the full variable domain is EAGVAQSPRYKIIEKRQSVAFWCNPISGHATLYWYQQILGQGPKLLIQFQNNGVVDDSQLPKDRFSAERLKGVDSTLKIQPAKLEDSAVYLCASSLVPPGQGAGTQYFGPGTRLTVL.

The chain's CDR3 is CASSRQGADNQPQHF. As DNA, the CDR3 is TGTGCCAGTAGTCGACAGGGGGCCGACAATCAGCCCCAGCATTTT. V is TRBV19 and J is TRBJ1-5; TRBD1 matches 10 bases. The CDR3 contains 15 residues. V gave up 5 bases and J gave up 3 bases; unmatched junction bases: 4. Germline V gene lookup returns CDR1 LNHDA and CDR2 SQIVND (reference sequence).

This clone appeared a single time. This sample includes further DNA sequences coding for the same CDR3. The chain carries TRBV18 and TRBJ2-5; D call uncertain. Germline CDR1 is KGHSH and CDR2 is LQKENI. This CDR3 is built from 13 residues. V shed 3 bases and J shed 1 base, with 6 bases lying between them. DNA of the CDR3: TGTGCCAGCTCACCTACAGCCCAAGAGACCCAGTACTTC. This sequence encodes CASSPTAQETQYF.

The chain carries TRBV21-1 and TRBJ2-4; the D segment call TRBD1 is taken from the table without a DNA check. TRBV21-1 is noted as a pseudogene. The CDR3 is 9 residues long. CDR3 sequence: CASGAALFF. The CDR3 bases are TGTGCCAGCGGGGCCGCTCTTTTTTTC.